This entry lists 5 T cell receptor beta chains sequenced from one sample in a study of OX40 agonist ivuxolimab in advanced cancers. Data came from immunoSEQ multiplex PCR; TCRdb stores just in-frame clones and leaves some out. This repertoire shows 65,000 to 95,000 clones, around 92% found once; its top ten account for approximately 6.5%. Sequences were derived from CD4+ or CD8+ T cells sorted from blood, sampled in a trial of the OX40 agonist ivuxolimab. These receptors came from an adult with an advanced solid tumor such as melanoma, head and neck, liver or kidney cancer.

CDR3 sequence reads: CASSFKDRYEQYF. Written as DNA, the CDR3 is TGCGCCAGCAGCTTCAAGGACCGCTACGAGCAGTACTTC. The gene calls are TRBV5-1 and TRBJ2-7; D gene ambiguous. The CDR3 runs to 13 residues. CDR1 SGHRS and CDR2 YFSETQ come from the germline V gene. Trimming left V 2 bases short and J 3 bases short, with 9 bases between.

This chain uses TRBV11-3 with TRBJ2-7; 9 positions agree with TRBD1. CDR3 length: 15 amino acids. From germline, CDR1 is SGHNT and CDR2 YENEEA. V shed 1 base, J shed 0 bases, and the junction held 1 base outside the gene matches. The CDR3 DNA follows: TGTGCCAGCAGCTTAGCGACAGGGGGCTCCTACGAGCAGTACTTC. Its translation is CASSLATGGSYEQYF.

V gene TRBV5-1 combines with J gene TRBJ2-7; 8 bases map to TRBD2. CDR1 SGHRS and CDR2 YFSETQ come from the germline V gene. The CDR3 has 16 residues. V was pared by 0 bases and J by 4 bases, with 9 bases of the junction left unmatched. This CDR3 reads CASSLVVAGSSYEQYF. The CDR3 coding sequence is TGCGCCAGCAGCTTGGTGGTAGCGGGATCTTCTTACGAGCAGTACTTC.

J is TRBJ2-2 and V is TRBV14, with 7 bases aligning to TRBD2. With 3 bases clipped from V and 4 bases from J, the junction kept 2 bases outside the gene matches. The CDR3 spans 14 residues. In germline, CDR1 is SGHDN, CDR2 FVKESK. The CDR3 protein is CASSHSGITGELFF. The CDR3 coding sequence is TGTGCCAGCAGCCACAGCGGGATCACCGGGGAGCTGTTTTTT.

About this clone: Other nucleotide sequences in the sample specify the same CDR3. For the CDR3, the DNA is TGTGCCAGCAGCCTGGAGGCTAGCAATCAGCCCCAGCATTTT. Translated: CASSLEASNQPQHF. V and J are TRBV7-9 and TRBJ1-5; unclear D gene. CDR1 is SEHNR and CDR2 is FQNEAQ in the germline V gene (reference sequence). The CDR3 totals 14 residues. V shed 5 bases and J shed 0 bases, with 8 bases lying between them. The full variable domain, rest sourced from reference TRBV7-9 and TRBJ1-5, is DTGVSQNPRHKITKRGQNVTFRCDPISEHNRLYWYRQTLGQGPEFLTYFQNEAQLEKSRLLSDRFSAERPKGSFSTLEIQRTEQGDSAMYLCASSLEASNQPQHFGDGTRLSIL.